Here is one TCR beta chain with its context. As yet, its antigen is unknown. V was trimmed by 0 bases and J by 7 bases, leaving 14 bases between them. CDR3 length: 15 residues. Germline-derived CDR1 and CDR2 are SGDLS and YYNGEE. Assay used: immunoSEQ multiplex PCR; TCRdb lists only in-frame clones, some missing. The table shows 95,000 to 100,000 clones, with roughly 90% occurring only once. The data belong to a study of T cell responses to AZD1222 COVID-19 vaccine. The study's findings and limits: With two AZD1222 doses given, Spike-specific TCR breadth and depth both rose. Reports say nearly half of spike-specific TCRs go after unmutated variant regions.

The receptor's source is an adult in good health. The material was peripheral blood, obtained on day 0 of AZD1222 vaccination. The chain combines TRBV9 with TRBJ2-1; maybe TRBD2 (6 bases). The CDR3 loop reads CASSVVTGSGNEQFF. The DNA for the CDR3 is TGTGCCAGCAGCGTAGTGACCGGGAGTGGGAATGAGCAGTTCTTC.